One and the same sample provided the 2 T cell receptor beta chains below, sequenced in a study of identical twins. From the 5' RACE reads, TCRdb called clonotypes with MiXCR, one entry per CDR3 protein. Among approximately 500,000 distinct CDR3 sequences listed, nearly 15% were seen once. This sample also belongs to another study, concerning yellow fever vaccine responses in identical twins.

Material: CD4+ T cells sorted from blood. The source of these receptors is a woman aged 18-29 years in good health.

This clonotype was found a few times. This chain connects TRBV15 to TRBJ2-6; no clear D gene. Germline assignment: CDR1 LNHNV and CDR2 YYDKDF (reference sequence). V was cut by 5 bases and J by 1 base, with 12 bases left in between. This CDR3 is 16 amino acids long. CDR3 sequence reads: CATSPSAQSGANVLTF. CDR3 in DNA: TGTGCCACCAGCCCGTCCGCCCAATCTGGGGCCAACGTCCTGACTTTC.

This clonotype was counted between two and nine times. The DNA for the CDR3 is TGCGCCAGCAGCGTTTGGGGGGACACTGAAGCTTTCTTT. It translates to CASSVWGDTEAFF. The chain couples TRBV5-1 to TRBJ1-1; D is perhaps TRBD1 (5 bases). V was shortened by 4 bases and J by 3 bases, with 10 bases between the two germline ends. The CDR3 is 13 residues long. Germline lookup yields CDR1 SGHRS and CDR2 YFSETQ.